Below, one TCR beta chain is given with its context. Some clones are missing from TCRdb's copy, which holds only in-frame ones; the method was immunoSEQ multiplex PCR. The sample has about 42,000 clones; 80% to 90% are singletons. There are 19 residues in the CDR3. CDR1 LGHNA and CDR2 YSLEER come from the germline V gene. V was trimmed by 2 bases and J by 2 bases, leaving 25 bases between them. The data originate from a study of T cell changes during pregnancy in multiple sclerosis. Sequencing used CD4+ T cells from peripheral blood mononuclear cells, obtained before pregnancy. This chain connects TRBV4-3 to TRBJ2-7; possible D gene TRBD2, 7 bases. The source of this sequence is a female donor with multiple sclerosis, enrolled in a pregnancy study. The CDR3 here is CASSQSWVGQGGGAYEQYF. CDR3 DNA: TGCGCCAGCAGCCAATCCTGGGTGGGGCAGGGAGGGGGAGCCTACGAGCAGTACTTC.